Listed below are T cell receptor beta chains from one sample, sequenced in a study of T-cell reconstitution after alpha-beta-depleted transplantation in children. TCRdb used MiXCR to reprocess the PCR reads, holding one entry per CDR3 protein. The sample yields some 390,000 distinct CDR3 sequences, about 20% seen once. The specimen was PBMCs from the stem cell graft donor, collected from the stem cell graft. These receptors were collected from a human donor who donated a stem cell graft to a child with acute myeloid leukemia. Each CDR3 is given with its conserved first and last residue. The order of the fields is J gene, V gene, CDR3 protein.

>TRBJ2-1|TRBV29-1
CSVEKSGINEQFF
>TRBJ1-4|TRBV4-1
CASREGANEKLFF
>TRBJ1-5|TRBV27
CASSPDPQSPIHQPQHF
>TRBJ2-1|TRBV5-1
CASSLAHSLSRYNEQFF
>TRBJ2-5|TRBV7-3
CASSLTWETQYF
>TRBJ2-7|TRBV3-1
CASSQEVEYEQYF
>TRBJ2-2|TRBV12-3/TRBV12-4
CASSQAGELFF
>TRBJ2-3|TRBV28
CASGSGPDTQYF
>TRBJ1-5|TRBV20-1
CSAAKGGPDQPQHF
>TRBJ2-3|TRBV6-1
CASSARDYTYTDTQYF
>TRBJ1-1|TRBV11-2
CASSPSDRGGTEAFF
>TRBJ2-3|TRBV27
CASTLTSDRTDTQYF
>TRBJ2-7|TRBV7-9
CASSRTGGPYEQYF
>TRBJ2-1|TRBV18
CASSPPGSNEQFF
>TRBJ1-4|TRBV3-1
CASSQEARINEKLFF
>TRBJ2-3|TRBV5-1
CASSATRTSGSADTQYF
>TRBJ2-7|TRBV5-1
CASSHDSYEQYF
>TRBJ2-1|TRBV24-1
CATSGETGGLKYNEQFF
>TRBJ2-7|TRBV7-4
CASSLSSGREQYF